Below are 12 T cell receptor beta chains sequenced from a single sample in a study of blood T cell repertoires in COVID-19. Sequencing used immunoSEQ multiplex PCR; TCRdb keeps in-frame clones, though not all of them. The sample carries roughly 180,000 clones, approximately 81% recorded once. Source material: peripheral blood. The receptors here all came from a woman in her fifties or sixties with COVID-19, enrolled during active disease.

This sequence joins TRBV29-1 and TRBJ1-3; D not certain. CDR1 is SQVTM and CDR2 is ANQGSEA in the germline V gene. Trimming removed 6 bases from V and 2 bases from J, with 8 bases in between. This CDR3 region has 12 residues. CDR3 DNA: TGCAGCGTCCGGGAGGCTGGAAACACCATATATTTT. Translation: CSVREAGNTIYF. The full variable domain, in which reference TRBV29-1 and TRBJ1-3 provide the parts outside the CDR3, is SAVISQKPSRDICQRGTSLTIQCQVDSQVTMMFWYRQQPGQSLTLIATANQGSEATYESGFVIDKFPISRPNLTFSTLTVSNMSPEDSSIYLCSVREAGNTIYFGEGSWLTVV.

This chain links TRBV6-6 with TRBJ2-7; maybe TRBD1 (6 bases). There are 14 residues in the CDR3. Trimming removed 2 bases at V and 5 bases at J, with 13 bases between. CDR1 is MNHNY, CDR2 SVGAGI, per germline (reference sequence). CDR3 DNA: TGTGCCAGCAGTTACGGGACACCTGAGGACGAGCAGTACTTC. It is translated as CASSYGTPEDEQYF.

This clone was detected once. This chain uses TRBV6-5 with TRBJ2-3; 8 nucleotides agree with TRBD2. This CDR3 contains 15 residues. Germline assignment: CDR1 MNHEY and CDR2 SVGAGI. V shed 3 bases, J shed 1 base, and the junction held 3 bases outside the gene matches. The CDR3 loop reads CASSYTAGGTDTQYF. The CDR3 DNA follows: TGTGCCAGCAGTTATACAGCGGGGGGCACAGATACGCAGTATTTT.

V gene TRBV7-8 combines with J gene TRBJ1-3, with D perhaps matching TRBD1 (5 bases). CDR3 length: 15 amino acids. The V gene lost 0 bases and the J gene lost 2 bases, with 8 bases spanning the gap. Germline CDR1 SGHVS, CDR2 FQNEAQ. CDR3 coding DNA: TGTGCCAGCAGCTTAGCCAGGGTACCTGGAAACACCATATATTTT. Protein: CASSLARVPGNTIYF.

CDR3 DNA: TGTGCCAGTAGTACAAACCCGGGACTAGCTGTGGAGACCCAGTACTTC. It codes for CASSTNPGLAVETQYF. The chain uses TRBV19 and TRBJ2-5; 9 bases map to TRBD2. The V gene end was trimmed by 4 bases and the J gene end by 5 bases; junction bases not matched to a gene: 11. This CDR3 contains 16 residues. Per the germline V gene, CDR1 is LNHDA and CDR2 is SQIVND (reference sequence).

This chain connects TRBV5-1 to TRBJ2-1; 11 bases align to TRBD2. With 4 bases clipped from V and 4 bases from J, the junction kept 10 bases outside the gene matches. Germline lookup yields CDR1 SGHRS and CDR2 YFSETQ. CDR3 size: 17 residues. DNA for the CDR3: TGCGCCAGCAGCACCAACTATTTAGCGGGGGGGTACAATGAGCAGTTCTTC. Translated, it gives CASSTNYLAGGYNEQFF.

CDR3 sequence (DNA): TGTGCCAGCAGCCAAGACTCCCAGCCCCAGCATTTT. Its translation: CASSQDSQPQHF. V gene TRBV4-2 combines with J gene TRBJ1-5; D uncertain. CDR3 size: 12 residues. Trimming pared 0 bases from V and 7 bases from J, leaving 4 bases between. From germline, CDR1 is LGHNA and CDR2 YNFKEQ.

This clone was picked up a small number of times. The rearrangement links TRBV5-4 to TRBJ2-2, with D uncertain. The CDR3 runs to 14 residues. Trimming removed 0 bases at V and 6 bases at J, with 9 bases between. CDR1 is SGHNT, CDR2 YYREEE, per germline (reference sequence). For the CDR3, the DNA is TGTGCCAGCAGCTTGGGGTTAGTCCCCGGGGAGCTGTTTTTT. Translation gives CASSLGLVPGELFF. Together with reference TRBV5-4 and TRBJ2-2, the CDR3 gives the full variable domain: ETGVTQSPTHLIKTRGQQVTLRCSSQSGHNTVSWYQQALGQGPQFIFQYYREEENGRGNFPPRFSGLQFPNYSSELNVNALELDDSALYLCASSLGLVPGELFFGEGSRLTVL.

This CDR3 reads CASSLESTGNSPLHF. The CDR3 DNA is TGCGCCAGCAGCTTGGAATCGACAGGGAATTCACCCCTCCACTTT. The genes are TRBV5-1 and TRBJ1-6; 7 bases match TRBD1. CDR3 length: 15 amino acids. V lost 0 bases, J lost 7 bases, and 4 bases stayed unmatched. Per the germline V gene, CDR1 is SGHRS and CDR2 is YFSETQ.

The chain uses TRBV5-1 and TRBJ1-1; the match to TRBD1 covers 7 bases. Germline-derived CDR1 and CDR2 are SGHRS and YFSETQ. Trimming cost V 4 bases and J 6 bases; bases outside gene matches: 12. The CDR3 spans 15 residues. In DNA, the CDR3 is TGCGCCAGCAGCACATATAACAGGGGAATGGCTGAAGCTTTCTTT. It specifies CASSTYNRGMAEAFF. Looking up the rest from reference TRBV5-1 and TRBJ1-1 gives the full variable domain: KAGVTQTPRYLIKTRGQQVTLSCSPISGHRSVSWYQQTPGQGLQFLFEYFSETQRNKGNFPGRFSGRQFSNSRSEMNVSTLELGDSALYLCASSTYNRGMAEAFFGQGTRLTVV.

The chain joins TRBV29-1 to TRBJ2-3; TRBD1 is a possible D gene (7 bases). Germline V gene sequence: CDR1 SQVTM, CDR2 ANQGSEA. Trimming took 2 bases from V and 4 from J, leaving 13 bases between them. CDR3 length: 14 residues. In nucleotides, the CDR3 is TGCAGCGTTGAACAGGGGGGCATGGCAGATACGCAGTATTTT. Translated: CSVEQGGMADTQYF.

This clone was seen more than once but under ten times. The gene calls are TRBV3-1 (or the pseudogene TRBV3-2) and TRBJ2-2, with 7 bases that match TRBD2. The CDR3 is made up of 19 amino acids. V was pared by 0 bases and J by 5 bases, with 15 bases of the junction left unmatched. Germline V gene data show CDR1 as LGHDT and CDR2 as YNNKEL (reference sequence). The CDR3 DNA is TGTGCCAGCAGCCAAGATCGGAGACTAGCCTCCCTCCGAACCGGGGAGCTGTTTTTT. Its translation is CASSQDRRLASLRTGELFF.